This T cell receptor beta chain was profiled in a study of CD8 T cells in ankylosing spondylitis. This clonotype was counted only a few times. Its antigen remains unknown. The CDR3 spans 15 residues. J lost 3 bases, V lost 0 bases, and 4 bases had no gene match. Germline CDR1 and CDR2: MNHEY and SMNVEV (reference sequence). Study outcomes and limitations: It appeared that ankylosing spondylitis blood was characterized by a TCR beta motif of several highly homologous variants. Disease-associated clonotypes exhibited CD8+ identity and were relatively infrequent in peripheral blood. Earlier authors reported some of these motif variants in reactive arthritis synovial fluid and blood.

Quantitative barcoded 5'-RACE was used to prepare TCR beta libraries. Via MiXCR, TCRdb re-called the 5' RACE reads, giving one row per CDR3 protein. The table shows a few hundred thousand distinct CDR3 sequences, with 15% to 20% occurring only once. This chain connects TRBV27 to TRBJ2-7; 8 bases align to TRBD2. This receptor was identified in a male donor with ankylosing spondylitis or in good health (not recorded which). Sequenced input: blood, either unsorted or a sorted T cell fraction (not recorded which). CDR3 DNA: TGTGCCAGCAGTTTATCGGGTAGCGGGATCTACGAGCAGTACTTC. Residues: CASSLSGSGIYEQYF.